This T cell receptor (beta chain) was captured in a study of radiotherapy plus CTLA-4 blockade in lung cancer. Overall study: The study recorded objective responses in less than 20% of patients and disease control in approximately 29%. Study outcomes and limitations: The study found tumor-derived TCR clones expanded in blood after radiotherapy plus ipilimumab.

This CDR3 spans 16 amino acids. Germline assignment: CDR1 SGHRS and CDR2 YFSETQ. With V trimmed by 0 bases and J by 0 bases, 4 bases remained unmatched. About this clone: Its specificity is not known.

Profiled with immunoSEQ multiplex PCR; TCRdb holds only in-frame clones, not every one. The sample lists some 80,000 clones; under 85% were seen once. V gene TRBV5-1 combines with J gene TRBJ2-3, with 7 bases identical to TRBD2. This sequence was found in a human donor with non-small cell lung cancer who had stable disease on radiotherapy plus ipilimumab. Sample: peripheral blood, taken from a patient treated with radiotherapy plus ipilimumab. The CDR3 bases are TGCGCCAGCAGCTTGGCCGCTAGCGGCAGCACAGATACGCAGTATTTT. Protein: CASSLAASGSTDTQYF.